Sequencing of this T cell receptor beta chain was carried out in a study of T cell responses to AZD1222 COVID-19 vaccine. Profiled with immunoSEQ multiplex PCR; TCRdb holds only in-frame clones, not every one. Found here are about 180,000 clones, just under 90% of them singletons; the top ten hold 3.5% to 4.5%. The sample consisted of peripheral blood, taken 28 days after the second dose of the MenACWY control vaccine. The sequence came from an adult who received the MenACWY meningococcal vaccine as a control.

The DNA for the CDR3 is TGTGCCAGCAGTATTGGAGCGGGAGCTGATGAGCAGTTCTTC. Its protein product is CASSIGAGADEQFF. This rearrangement joins TRBV2 to TRBJ2-1, with 8 bases that match TRBD2. V gave up 5 bases and J gave up 8 bases; unmatched junction bases: 8. Looked up from germline, CDR1 is SNHLY and CDR2 is FYNNEI. The CDR3 length is 14 residues.